This T cell receptor beta chain was found in a study of T-cell reconstitution after alpha-beta-depleted transplantation in children. This CDR3 is 14 amino acids long. Looked up from germline, CDR1 is ENHRY and CDR2 is SYGVKD. V lost 3 bases and J 2 bases, leaving 7 bases between the germline ends. Study-level points and caveats: A year post-transplant, T-cell counts and diversity derived mostly from newly produced T cells. Recipient T cells and thymic progenitors that survived gave rise to the high TCRbeta diversity observed at day 60 in some patients. Reports say that about two months after transplant, the alpha-beta T cells came out of several hundred graft clones that had expanded.

It was with unique molecular identifiers that the TCRbeta library was prepared. TCRdb analysed the PCR reads with MiXCR anew, one entry per CDR3 protein. The sample includes 200,000 to 250,000 distinct CDR3 sequences, roughly a tenth seen only once; the top ten take roughly 27%. This clonotype was detected ten times or more. The antigen is unknown. Sequenced here: PBMCs, sampled before TCRalphabeta/CD19-depleted stem cell transplant. The receptor's source is a child younger than two with acute myeloid leukemia, due to receive a stem cell transplant. V and J are TRBV10-3 and TRBJ2-2; D not resolved. This CDR3 is CAISDSSNTGELFF. As DNA, the CDR3 is TGTGCCATCAGTGATAGTAGTAACACCGGGGAGCTGTTTTTT.